This T cell receptor (beta chain) is drawn from a study of blood T cell repertoires in COVID-19. Study summary: Sample material is recorded as cDNA or gDNA derived from T cells, B-cell-depleted T cells, or PBMCs.

Looked up from germline, CDR1 is SGHRS and CDR2 is YFSETQ. The CDR3 extends over 16 amino acids. Trimming cost V 4 bases and J 4 bases; bases outside gene matches: 6. Produced via immunoSEQ multiplex PCR; TCRdb's table is partial and in-frame only. The sample carries about 240,000 clones, roughly nine tenths recorded once. Specimen: peripheral blood. This sequence joins TRBV5-1 and TRBJ2-3; 13 nucleotides align to TRBD2. The sequence was collected from a man aged 55-75 years who had recovered from COVID-19. CDR3: CASSPPTSGGADTQYF. The CDR3 nucleotides read TGCGCCAGCAGCCCCCCTACTAGCGGGGGGGCAGATACGCAGTATTTT.